Shown below are 5 T cell receptor beta chains from a single sample sequenced in a study of glioma-infiltrating T cells after dendritic cell vaccination. Specified time point: after dendritic cell vaccination, including at tumor progression/relapse. The table came from immunoSEQ multiplex PCR; TCRdb's copy has only in-frame clones and leaves some out. The table records about 99,000 clones, 80% of them present only once. The material sequenced was blood, taken after dendritic cell vaccination. These receptors were obtained from a human donor with glioblastoma.

The rearrangement joins TRBV30 to TRBJ1-6; D may be TRBD1 (6 bases). The CDR3 length is 13 residues. Germline V gives CDR1 GTSNPN, CDR2 SVGIG (reference sequence). V lost 4 bases to trimming and J lost 10 bases, with 14 bases between them. The CDR3 protein is CAWIPLRGSPLHF. CDR3 DNA sequence: TGTGCCTGGATCCCGCTAAGGGGGTCACCCCTCCACTTT.

This chain uses TRBV30 with TRBJ1-6; perhaps TRBD1 as D (6 bases). V lost 4 bases and J lost 16, with 17 bases in between. This CDR3 has 12 residues. The germline V gene has CDR1 GTSNPN and CDR2 SVGIG (reference sequence). CDR3 sequence: CAWNRQDPSLHF. The CDR3 DNA is TGTGCCTGGAACCGACAGGACCCAAGTCTCCACTTT.

The chain carries TRBV7-8 and TRBJ2-5, with 7 bases matching TRBD1. CDR3 length: 15 residues. Germline V gene data show CDR1 as SGHVS and CDR2 as FQNEAQ. Trimming cost V 3 bases and J 2 bases; bases outside gene matches: 6. The CDR3 region is CASSLPGTEQETQYF. The CDR3 bases are TGTGCCAGCAGCTTGCCCGGGACAGAACAAGAGACCCAGTACTTC.

The CDR3 sequence: CASSPGGAEETQYF. As DNA, the CDR3 is TGTGCCAGCAGTCCCGGGGGGGCGGAAGAGACCCAGTACTTC. The chain employs TRBV6-5 and TRBJ2-5; 8 bases line up with TRBD2. The CDR3 totals 14 residues. Germline V lookup: CDR1 MNHEY, CDR2 SVGAGI. J gave up 3 bases and V 5 bases, and 5 bases lay outside the gene matches.

This clone was seen once. The chain couples TRBV7-9 to TRBJ1-2; D ambiguous. Between the trimmed V and J ends, which lost 5 bases and 4 bases, there was a span of 17 bases. This CDR3 spans 15 amino acids. CDR1 and CDR2 from the germline V gene are SEHNR and FQNEAQ (reference sequence). The CDR3 protein is CASSPPGANRYGYTF. DNA of the CDR3: TGTGCCAGCAGCCCCCCAGGTGCCAACCGCTATGGCTACACCTTC.